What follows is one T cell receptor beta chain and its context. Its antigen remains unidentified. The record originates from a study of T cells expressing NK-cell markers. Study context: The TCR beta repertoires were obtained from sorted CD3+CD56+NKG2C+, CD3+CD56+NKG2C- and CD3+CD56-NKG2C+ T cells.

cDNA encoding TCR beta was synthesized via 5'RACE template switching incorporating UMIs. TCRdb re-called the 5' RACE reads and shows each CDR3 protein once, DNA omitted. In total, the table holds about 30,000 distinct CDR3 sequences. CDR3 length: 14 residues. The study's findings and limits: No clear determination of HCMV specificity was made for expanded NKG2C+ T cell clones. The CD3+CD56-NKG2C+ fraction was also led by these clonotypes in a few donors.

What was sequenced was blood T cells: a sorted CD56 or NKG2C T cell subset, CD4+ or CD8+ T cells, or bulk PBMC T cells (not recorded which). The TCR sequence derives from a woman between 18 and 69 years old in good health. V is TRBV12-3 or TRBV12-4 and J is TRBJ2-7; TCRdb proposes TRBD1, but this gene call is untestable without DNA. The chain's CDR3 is CASSLRGRGYEQYF.